This T cell receptor beta chain comes out of a study of OX40 agonist ivuxolimab in advanced cancers. Across the study: The dose of intravenous ivuxolimab that patients received every 2 weeks ranged from 0.01 to 10 mg/kg. The dose-escalation group included hepatocellular carcinoma, melanoma, renal cell carcinoma and head and neck cancer. Of the participants, 35% to 50% had some prior anti-PD-1, anti-PD-L1 or anti-CTLA-4 therapy, which was allowed.

Sampling of blood occurred at baseline, cycle 4 day 1, and cycle 7 day 1. Germline V gene lookup returns CDR1 LNHDA and CDR2 SQIVND (reference sequence). There are 13 residues in the CDR3. Deletions cut 3 bases from V and 10 bases from J, with 10 bases between. Profiled with immunoSEQ multiplex PCR; TCRdb holds only in-frame clones, not every one. The sample holds tens of thousands of clones, roughly 80% seen once. Sequencing was performed on CD4+ or CD8+ T cells sorted from blood, taken in a trial of the OX40 agonist ivuxolimab. The receptor was isolated from an adult with an advanced solid tumor such as melanoma, head and neck, liver or kidney cancer. The rearrangement uses TRBV19 and TRBJ1-6, with no clear D. DNA of the CDR3: TGTGCCAGTAGTATCTCAGTGGCCTCACCCCTCCACTTT. It specifies CASSISVASPLHF.